Listed here are 25 T cell receptor beta chains from one sample, sequenced in a study of T cell responses to AZD1222 COVID-19 vaccine. Measured with immunoSEQ multiplex PCR; TCRdb has only the in-frame clones, and not every one. The sample has about 42,000 clones; about 91% are singletons. The specimen was peripheral blood, collected 28 days after the second AZD1222 dose. These receptors came from an adult who received the AZD1222 COVID-19 vaccine.

The CDR3 DNA sequence: TGTGCCAGCAGCTTAGTAGGTGGGGGCAATTCCTACGAGCAGTACTTC. It codes for CASSLVGGGNSYEQYF. This sequence joins TRBV7-2 and TRBJ2-7; tentatively, D is TRBD1 (6 bases). V lost 1 base and J 1 base, leaving 14 bases between the germline ends. CDR1 is SGHTA, CDR2 FQGNSA, per germline. This CDR3 region has 16 residues.

The J gene is TRBJ1-1, the V gene TRBV5-1; possibly TRBD1 for D (6 bases). Looked up from germline, CDR1 is SGHRS and CDR2 is YFSETQ. The length of the CDR3 is 13 residues. V was shortened by 4 bases and J by 4 bases, with 11 bases between the two germline ends. DNA for the CDR3: TGCGCCAGCAGCACAGAGACAGGCACTGAAGCTTTCTTT. Amino acid sequence: CASSTETGTEAFF.

The gene calls are TRBV6-5 and TRBJ1-4, with unresolved D. The V gene's germline CDR1 is MNHEY and CDR2 SVGAGI. V was cut by 0 bases and J by 6 bases, with 11 bases left in between. This CDR3 region has 15 residues. CDR3 protein: CASSYSGRKDEKLFF. In DNA, the CDR3 is TGTGCCAGCAGTTACTCAGGGAGGAAGGATGAAAAACTGTTTTTT.

The chain links TRBV6-5 to TRBJ1-2; D not resolved. The CDR3 has 13 residues. Germline V lookup: CDR1 MNHEY, CDR2 SVGAGI. The ends were cut back, 8 bases at V and 1 base at J, with 11 bases in the middle. CDR3 sequence reads: CASEERGNYGYTF. CDR3 nucleotides: TGTGCCAGCGAAGAGCGGGGTAACTATGGCTACACCTTC.

This clone was seen more than once but under ten times. The chain combines TRBV7-2 with TRBJ2-1; 7 nucleotides agree with TRBD2. The CDR3 length is 15 residues. With V trimmed by 3 bases and J by 2 bases, 4 bases remained unmatched. Germline V gene data show CDR1 as SGHTA and CDR2 as FQGNSA. CDR3 sequence reads: CASSFERGTYNEQFF. The CDR3 bases are TGTGCCAGCAGCTTTGAGCGGGGAACCTACAATGAGCAGTTCTTC.

This chain links TRBV7-9 with TRBJ2-7, with D possibly being TRBD2 (6 bases). The CDR3 runs to 15 residues. Germline CDR1 and CDR2: SEHNR and FQNEAQ (reference sequence). Trimming removed 3 bases at V and 5 bases at J, with 17 bases between. The CDR3 spells CASSFDGGPGDEQYF. The CDR3 bases are TGTGCCAGCAGCTTCGATGGAGGCCCGGGGGACGAGCAGTACTTC.

The chain links TRBV6-5 to TRBJ2-7; D may be TRBD1 (6 bases). Germline V gives CDR1 MNHEY, CDR2 SVGAGI. The CDR3 totals 15 residues. V lost 7 bases to trimming and J lost 1 base, with 17 bases between them. The CDR3, as DNA: TGTGCCAGCATCGCTGGGCAACAGGGATCCTACGAGCAGTACTTC. Translated, it gives CASIAGQQGSYEQYF.

For the CDR3, the DNA is TGTGCCAGCAGCCAATCCGGGACCGCGTCCTACGAGCAGTACTTC. This gives the protein CASSQSGTASYEQYF. The rearrangement links TRBV7-2 to TRBJ2-7; possibly TRBD1 or TRBD2 for D (5 bases each). The CDR3 extends over 15 amino acids. V dropped 5 bases and J dropped 1 base, with 15 bases sitting between them. Germline lookup yields CDR1 SGHTA and CDR2 FQGNSA.

The CDR3, as DNA: TGTGCCAGCAGTTTAGAGGAGGGGGCTTTTTCGGGCTATGGCTACACCTTC. Its translation: CASSLEEGAFSGYGYTF. The rearrangement joins TRBV28 to TRBJ1-2, with TRBD1 identical over 7 bases. The CDR3 runs 17 residues. Germline V gene lookup returns CDR1 MDHEN and CDR2 SYDVKM. The trim removed 2 bases at V and 4 bases at J, leaving 13 bases unmatched.

In DNA form, the CDR3 reads TGTGCCAGCAGCGGGGACAGGGGGAACACTGAAGCTTTCTTT. This gives the protein CASSGDRGNTEAFF. The rearrangement uses TRBV9 and TRBJ1-1; TRBD1 matches 10 bases. The V and J ends lost 3 bases and 1 base, in that order; junction bases with no gene match: 0. Germline V gene lookup returns CDR1 SGDLS and CDR2 YYNGEE. The CDR3 consists of 14 residues.

This clone has just one count. This chain joins TRBV2 and TRBJ2-2, with D unclear. The CDR3 consists of 16 residues. V lost 2 bases and J 0 bases, leaving 10 bases between the germline ends. Germline loops: CDR1 SNHLY, CDR2 FYNNEI. CDR3 residues: CASSERAPANTGELFF. The CDR3 coding sequence is TGTGCCAGCAGTGAAAGGGCCCCAGCGAACACCGGGGAGCTGTTTTTT.

The V call is TRBV19, the J call TRBJ2-2; possibly TRBD1 for D (6 bases). Looked up from germline, CDR1 is LNHDA and CDR2 is SQIVND (reference sequence). Deletions cut 3 bases from V and 5 bases from J, with 13 bases between. The CDR3 sequence is 15 residues long. The CDR3 loop is CASSMTGTKTGELFF. CDR3 DNA: TGTGCCAGTAGTATGACCGGGACAAAGACCGGGGAGCTGTTTTTT.

The chain uses TRBV5-6 and TRBJ1-5; possibly TRBD1 for D (6 bases). CDR3 size: 13 residues. The germline V gene has CDR1 SGHDT and CDR2 YYEEEE. V was clipped by 3 bases and J by 4 bases, with 8 bases between them. CDR3 coding DNA: TGTGCCAGCAGCTACGACAGGAATCAGCCCCAGCATTTT. Its protein product is CASSYDRNQPQHF.

V usage is TRBV7-2 and J usage is TRBJ1-1; D is undetermined. CDR3 length: 15 residues. The V and J ends lost 5 bases and 5 bases respectively, with 18 bases between them. Per germline, CDR1 SGHTA and CDR2 FQGNSA. The CDR3 is CASSRLLGLVTEAFF. The DNA for the CDR3 is TGTGCCAGCAGCCGGCTTCTCGGACTGGTGACTGAAGCTTTCTTT. The entire variable domain, with the rest obtained from reference TRBV7-2 and TRBJ1-1, is as follows: GAGVSQSPSNKVTEKGKDVELRCDPISGHTALYWYRQSLGQGLEFLIYFQGNSAPDKSGLPSDRFSAERTGGSVSTLTIQRTQQEDSAVYLCASSRLLGLVTEAFFGQGTRLTVV.

The chain couples TRBV19 to TRBJ2-2; 10 nucleotides match TRBD2. The J segment lost 5 bases and the V segment lost 7 bases, leaving 7 bases of the junction unmatched. The CDR3 loop spans 15 amino acids. CDR1 is LNHDA and CDR2 is SQIVND in the germline V gene (reference sequence). The DNA of the CDR3 is TGTGCCAGTACTCGGATAGCGGGGGGAACCGGGGAGCTGTTTTTT. Residues: CASTRIAGGTGELFF.

The rearrangement uses TRBV7-2 and TRBJ2-2, with D possibly being TRBD2 (6 bases). Germline V CDR1 and CDR2: SGHTA, FQGNSA. Trimming took off 2 bases at V and 5 bases at J, with 9 bases between the two ends. This CDR3 contains 14 residues. Here the CDR3 reads CASSLPGGTGELFF. Written as DNA, the CDR3 is TGTGCCAGCAGCTTACCAGGAGGGACCGGGGAGCTGTTTTTT.

The rearrangement joins TRBV29-1 to TRBJ2-3; 7 positions agree with TRBD2. With 3 bases clipped from V and 2 bases from J, the junction kept 8 bases outside the gene matches. This CDR3 is 15 amino acids long. Germline loops: CDR1 SQVTM, CDR2 ANQGSEA. The CDR3 is CSVDEPGGPTDTQYF. CDR3 bases: TGCAGCGTTGACGAACCGGGAGGTCCCACAGATACGCAGTATTTT.

V is TRBV9 and J is TRBJ1-5; TRBD1 matches 10 bases. This CDR3 has 12 residues. Germline CDR1 is SGDLS and CDR2 is YYNGEE. V gave up 8 bases and J gave up 5 bases; unmatched junction bases: 1. The CDR3 protein is CASGTGDQPQHF. The DNA for the CDR3 is TGTGCCAGTGGGACAGGGGATCAGCCCCAGCATTTT.

V gene TRBV5-1 combines with J gene TRBJ1-2, with no clear D. The CDR3 consists of 16 residues. Trimming left V 5 bases short and J 4 bases short, with 21 bases between. The germline V gene encodes CDR1 SGHRS and CDR2 YFSETQ. CDR3 sequence: CASSSAGGNGIYGYTF. CDR3 in DNA: TGCGCCAGCAGTTCTGCTGGTGGGAACGGAATCTATGGCTACACCTTC.

The chain employs TRBV7-9 and TRBJ1-4; no definite D call. Deletions cut 6 bases from V and 0 bases from J, with 8 bases between. In germline, CDR1 is SEHNR, CDR2 FQNEAQ (reference sequence). This CDR3 contains 14 residues. CDR3 nucleotides: TGTGCCAGCAGTTTGAGAACAACTAATGAAAAACTGTTTTTT. It yields the protein CASSLRTTNEKLFF.

V is TRBV18 and J is TRBJ1-2; TRBD1 matches at 9 bases. This CDR3 has 14 residues. The V gene's germline CDR1 is KGHSH and CDR2 LQKENI. After removal of 5 bases from V and 8 bases from J, the junction contained 9 bases not matched to a gene. The CDR3 reads CASSSGQGTRGYTF. The CDR3, as DNA: TGTGCCAGCTCATCGGGACAGGGAACAAGGGGCTACACCTTC.

In DNA, the CDR3 is TGCGCCAGCAGCTTGACAGCGACTTATGAAAAACTGTTTTTT. Translating it yields CASSLTATYEKLFF. This chain uses TRBV5-1 with TRBJ1-4; no firm D call. Germline assignment: CDR1 SGHRS and CDR2 YFSETQ. This CDR3 spans 14 amino acids. The V end was cut by 1 base, the J end by 6 bases, with 10 bases between. The entire variable domain, with the rest obtained from reference TRBV5-1 and TRBJ1-4, is as follows: KAGVTQTPRYLIKTRGQQVTLSCSPISGHRSVSWYQQTPGQGLQFLFEYFSETQRNKGNFPGRFSGRQFSNSRSEMNVSTLELGDSALYLCASSLTATYEKLFFGSGTQLSVL.

The chain couples TRBV9 to TRBJ2-2; TRBD2 matches 9 bases. V lost 3 bases to trimming and J lost 4 bases; unmatched junction nucleotides: 10. The CDR3 runs to 17 residues. Germline CDR1 and CDR2: SGDLS and YYNGEE. The CDR3 protein is CASSARGGGAATGELFF. The CDR3 DNA reads TGTGCCAGCAGCGCCAGAGGCGGGGGGGCAGCCACCGGGGAGCTGTTTTTT.

This rearrangement joins TRBV2 to TRBJ2-2; weak D call: TRBD1 (6 bases). This CDR3 spans 17 amino acids. Trimming cost V 6 bases and J 7 bases, with 24 bases left between them. Germline loops: CDR1 SNHLY, CDR2 FYNNEI. CDR3 amino acids: CASRVRWQGHLDGELFF. CDR3 DNA sequence: TGTGCCAGCAGAGTCCGGTGGCAGGGACATTTGGACGGGGAGCTGTTTTTT.

The rearrangement uses TRBV7-2 and TRBJ2-3; 7 bases fit TRBD2. Germline V gene lookup returns CDR1 SGHTA and CDR2 FQGNSA. Unmatched junction bases numbered 9, after V lost 2 bases and J lost 4 bases. The CDR3 contains 16 residues. CDR3 sequence: CASSLWQRGNSDTQYF. The CDR3 DNA reads as TGTGCCAGCAGCTTATGGCAGCGGGGTAACTCAGATACGCAGTATTTT.